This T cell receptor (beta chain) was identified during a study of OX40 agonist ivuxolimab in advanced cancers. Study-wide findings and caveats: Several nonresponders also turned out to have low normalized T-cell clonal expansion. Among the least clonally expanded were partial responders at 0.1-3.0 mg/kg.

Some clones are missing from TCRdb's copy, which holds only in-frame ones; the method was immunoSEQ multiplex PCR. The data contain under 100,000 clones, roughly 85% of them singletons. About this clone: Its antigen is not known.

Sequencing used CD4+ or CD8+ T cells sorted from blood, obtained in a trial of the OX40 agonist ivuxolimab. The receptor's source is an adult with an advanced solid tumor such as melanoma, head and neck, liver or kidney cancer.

The CDR3 is CASRLQGDTEAFF. For the CDR3, the DNA is TGTGCCAGCAGATTACAGGGGGACACTGAAGCTTTCTTT. The chain uses TRBV6-5 and TRBJ1-1; 8 bases are shared with TRBD1. With V trimmed by 6 bases and J by 3 bases, 3 bases remained unmatched. Germline V gives CDR1 MNHEY, CDR2 SVGAGI. This CDR3 contains 13 residues.